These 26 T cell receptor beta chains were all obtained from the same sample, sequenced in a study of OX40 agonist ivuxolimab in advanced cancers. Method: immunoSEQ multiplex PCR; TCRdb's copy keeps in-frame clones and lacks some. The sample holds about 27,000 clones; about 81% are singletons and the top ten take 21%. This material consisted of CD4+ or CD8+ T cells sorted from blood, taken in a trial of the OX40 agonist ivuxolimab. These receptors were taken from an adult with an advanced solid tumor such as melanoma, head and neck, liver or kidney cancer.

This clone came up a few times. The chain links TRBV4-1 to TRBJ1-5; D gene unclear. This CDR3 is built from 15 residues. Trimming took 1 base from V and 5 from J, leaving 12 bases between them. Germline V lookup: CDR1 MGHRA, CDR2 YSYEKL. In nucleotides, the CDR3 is TGCGCCAGCAGCCAAGTTCGGGGATCCCATCAGCCCCAGCATTTT. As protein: CASSQVRGSHQPQHF.

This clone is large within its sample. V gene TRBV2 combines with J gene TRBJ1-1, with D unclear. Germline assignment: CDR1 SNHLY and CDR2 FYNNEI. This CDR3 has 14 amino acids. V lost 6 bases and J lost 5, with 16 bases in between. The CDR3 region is CASRSSERRTEAFF. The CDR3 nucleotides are TGTGCCAGCAGATCTAGTGAGAGGAGGACTGAAGCTTTCTTT.

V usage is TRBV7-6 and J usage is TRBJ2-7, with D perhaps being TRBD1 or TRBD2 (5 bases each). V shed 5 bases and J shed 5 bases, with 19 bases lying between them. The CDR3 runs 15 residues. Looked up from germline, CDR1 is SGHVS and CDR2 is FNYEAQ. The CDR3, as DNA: TGTGCCAGCAGCCCCAACAAGGGACGAGGCAACGAGCAGTACTTC. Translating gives CASSPNKGRGNEQYF.

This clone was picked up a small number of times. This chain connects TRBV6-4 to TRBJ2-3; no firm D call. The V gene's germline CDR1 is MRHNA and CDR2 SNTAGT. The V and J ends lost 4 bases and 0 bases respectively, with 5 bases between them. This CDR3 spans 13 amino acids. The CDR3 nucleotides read TGTGCCAGCAGTGCGAGGAGCACAGATACGCAGTATTTT. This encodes CASSARSTDTQYF.

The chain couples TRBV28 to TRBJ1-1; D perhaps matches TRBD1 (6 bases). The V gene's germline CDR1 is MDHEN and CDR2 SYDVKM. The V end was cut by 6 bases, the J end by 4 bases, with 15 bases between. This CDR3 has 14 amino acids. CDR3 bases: TGTGCCAGCAGCCTACAGGGCGAGGGCACTGAAGCTTTCTTT. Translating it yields CASSLQGEGTEAFF.

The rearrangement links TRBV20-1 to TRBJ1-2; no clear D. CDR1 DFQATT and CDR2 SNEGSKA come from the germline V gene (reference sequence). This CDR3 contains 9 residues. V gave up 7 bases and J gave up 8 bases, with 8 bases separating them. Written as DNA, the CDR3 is TGCAGTGTCTCACGGGGCTACACCTTC. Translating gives CSVSRGYTF.

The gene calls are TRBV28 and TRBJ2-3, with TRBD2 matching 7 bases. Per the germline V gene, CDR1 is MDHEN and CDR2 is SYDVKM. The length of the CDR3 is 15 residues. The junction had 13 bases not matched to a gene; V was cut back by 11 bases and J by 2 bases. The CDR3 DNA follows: TGTGCCGCAACGACCGCGGGAGTCTTCACAGATACGCAGTATTTT. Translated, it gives CAATTAGVFTDTQYF.

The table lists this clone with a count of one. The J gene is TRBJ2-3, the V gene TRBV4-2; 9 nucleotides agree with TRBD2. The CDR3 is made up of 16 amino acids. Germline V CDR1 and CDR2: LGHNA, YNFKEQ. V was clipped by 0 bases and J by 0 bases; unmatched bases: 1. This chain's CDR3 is CASSQEAGGSTDTQYF. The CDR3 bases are TGTGCCAGCAGCCAAGAGGCGGGGGGGAGCACAGATACGCAGTATTTT.

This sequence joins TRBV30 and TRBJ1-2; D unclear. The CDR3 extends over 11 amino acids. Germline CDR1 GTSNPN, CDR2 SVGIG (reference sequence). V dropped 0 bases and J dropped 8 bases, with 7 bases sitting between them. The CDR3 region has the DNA TGTGCCTGGAGTGTACTGCGGGGCTACACCTTC. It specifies CAWSVLRGYTF.

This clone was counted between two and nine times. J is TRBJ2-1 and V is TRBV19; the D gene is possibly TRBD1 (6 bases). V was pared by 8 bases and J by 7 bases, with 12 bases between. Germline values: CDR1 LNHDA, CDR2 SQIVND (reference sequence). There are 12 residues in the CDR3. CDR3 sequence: CASGQGMNEQFF. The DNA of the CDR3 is TGTGCCAGTGGGCAGGGGATGAATGAGCAGTTCTTC. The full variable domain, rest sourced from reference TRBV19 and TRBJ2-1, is DGGITQSPKYLFRKEGQNVTLSCEQNLNHDAMYWYRQDPGQGLRLIYYSQIVNDFQKGDIAEGYSVSREKKESFPLTVTSAQKNPTAFYLCASGQGMNEQFFGPGTRLTVL.

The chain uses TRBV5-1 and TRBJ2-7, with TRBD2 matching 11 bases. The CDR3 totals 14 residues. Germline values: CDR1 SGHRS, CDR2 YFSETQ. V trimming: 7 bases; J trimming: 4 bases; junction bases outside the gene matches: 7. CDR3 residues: CASLSSGGLYEQYF. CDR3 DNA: TGCGCCAGCCTCTCTAGCGGGGGGCTTTACGAGCAGTACTTC.

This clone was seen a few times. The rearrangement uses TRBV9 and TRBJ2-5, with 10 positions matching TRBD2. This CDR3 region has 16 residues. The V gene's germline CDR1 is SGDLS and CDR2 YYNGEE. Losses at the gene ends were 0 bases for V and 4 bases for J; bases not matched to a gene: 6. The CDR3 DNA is TGTGCCAGCAGCGTAGGAGCGGGAGGGCCCATAGAGACCCAGTACTTC. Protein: CASSVGAGGPIETQYF.

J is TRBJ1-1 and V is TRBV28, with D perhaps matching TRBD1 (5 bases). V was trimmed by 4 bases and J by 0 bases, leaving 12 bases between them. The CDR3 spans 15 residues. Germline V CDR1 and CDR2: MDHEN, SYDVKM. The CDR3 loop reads CASSSGTTMNTEAFF. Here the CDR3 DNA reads TGTGCCAGCAGTTCGGGGACTACGATGAACACTGAAGCTTTCTTT.

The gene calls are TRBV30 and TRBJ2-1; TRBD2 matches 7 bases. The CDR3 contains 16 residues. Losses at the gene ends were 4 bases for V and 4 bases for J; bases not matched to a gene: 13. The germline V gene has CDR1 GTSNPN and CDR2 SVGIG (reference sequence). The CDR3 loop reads CAWTPVGEGLYNEQFF. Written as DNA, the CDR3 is TGTGCCTGGACCCCAGTGGGGGAGGGCCTTTACAATGAGCAGTTCTTC.

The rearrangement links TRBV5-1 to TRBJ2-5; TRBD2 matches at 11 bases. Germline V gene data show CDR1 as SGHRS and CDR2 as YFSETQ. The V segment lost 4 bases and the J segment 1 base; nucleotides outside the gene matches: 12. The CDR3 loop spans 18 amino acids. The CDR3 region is CASSPSSGRTNLQETQYF. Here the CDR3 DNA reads TGCGCCAGCAGCCCCTCTAGCGGGAGGACAAACCTCCAAGAGACCCAGTACTTC.

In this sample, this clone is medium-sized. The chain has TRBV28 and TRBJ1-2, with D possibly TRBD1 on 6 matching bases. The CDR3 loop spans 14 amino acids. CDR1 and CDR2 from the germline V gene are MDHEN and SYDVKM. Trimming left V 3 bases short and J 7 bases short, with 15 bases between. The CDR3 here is CASSLGGGTRGYTF. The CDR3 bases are TGTGCCAGCAGTTTGGGAGGGGGGACGCGTGGCTACACCTTC.

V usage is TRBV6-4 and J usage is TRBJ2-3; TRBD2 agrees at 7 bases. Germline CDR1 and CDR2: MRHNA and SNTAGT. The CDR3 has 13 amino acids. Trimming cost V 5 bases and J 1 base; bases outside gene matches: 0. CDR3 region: CASSTSGTDTQYF. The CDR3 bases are TGTGCCAGCAGTACTAGCGGCACAGATACGCAGTATTTT.

The CDR3 reads CASSFGGALYTGELFF. For the CDR3, the DNA is TGTGCCAGCAGTTTTGGGGGGGCCCTTTACACCGGGGAGCTGTTTTTT. The chain couples TRBV28 to TRBJ2-2; possibly TRBD2 for D (7 bases). The CDR3 covers 16 residues. V was clipped by 3 bases and J by 3 bases, with 14 bases between them. Germline CDR1 and CDR2: MDHEN and SYDVKM.

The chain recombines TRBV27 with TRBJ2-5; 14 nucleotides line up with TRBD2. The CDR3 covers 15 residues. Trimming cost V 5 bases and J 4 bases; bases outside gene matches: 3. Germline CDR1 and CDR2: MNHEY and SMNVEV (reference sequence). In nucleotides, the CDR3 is TGTGCCAGCAGTCCCGGGACTAGCGGGAGAGAGACCCAGTACTTC. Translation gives CASSPGTSGRETQYF.

The CDR3: CASSPSGGQDNEQFF. The CDR3 region has the DNA TGTGCCAGCAGCCCTAGCGGGGGGCAAGACAATGAGCAGTTCTTC. The rearrangement joins TRBV27 to TRBJ2-1, with 11 bases matching TRBD2. Germline V gene sequence: CDR1 MNHEY, CDR2 SMNVEV (reference sequence). The CDR3 contains 15 residues. J lost 5 bases, V lost 6 bases, and 6 bases had no gene match.

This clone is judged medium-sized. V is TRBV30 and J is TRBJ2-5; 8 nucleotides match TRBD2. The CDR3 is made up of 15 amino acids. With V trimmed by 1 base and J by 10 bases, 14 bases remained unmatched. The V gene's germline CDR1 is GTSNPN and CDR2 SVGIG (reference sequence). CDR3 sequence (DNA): TGTGCCTGGAGTGCTCCGGGACTAGATTCGGGGGACCAGTACTTC. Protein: CAWSAPGLDSGDQYF. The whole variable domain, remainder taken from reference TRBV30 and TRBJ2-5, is SQTIHQWPATLVQPVGSPLSLECTVEGTSNPNLYWYRQAAGRGLQLLFYSVGIGQISSEVPQNLSASRPQDRQFILSSKKLLLSDSGFYLCAWSAPGLDSGDQYFGPGTRLLVL.

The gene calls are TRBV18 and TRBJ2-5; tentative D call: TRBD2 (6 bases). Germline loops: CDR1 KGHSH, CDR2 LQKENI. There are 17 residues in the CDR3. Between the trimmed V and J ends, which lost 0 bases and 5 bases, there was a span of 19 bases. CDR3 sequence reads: CASSPPMRGGFGETQYF. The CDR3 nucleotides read TGTGCCAGCTCACCACCTATGAGGGGAGGCTTTGGGGAGACCCAGTACTTC.

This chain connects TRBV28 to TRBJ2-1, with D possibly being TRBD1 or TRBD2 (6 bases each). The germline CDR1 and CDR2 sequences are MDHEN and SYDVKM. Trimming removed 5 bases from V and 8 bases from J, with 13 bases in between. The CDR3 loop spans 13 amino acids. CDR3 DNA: TGTGCCAGCAGTCCCCCGGGGGCCCATGAGCAGTTCTTC. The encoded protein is CASSPPGAHEQFF.

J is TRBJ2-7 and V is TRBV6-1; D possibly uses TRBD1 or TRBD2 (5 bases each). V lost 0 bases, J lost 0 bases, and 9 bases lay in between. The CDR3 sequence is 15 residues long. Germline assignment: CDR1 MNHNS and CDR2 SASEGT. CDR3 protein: CASSEAGESSYEQYF. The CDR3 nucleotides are TGTGCCAGCAGTGAAGCGGGGGAGAGCTCCTACGAGCAGTACTTC.

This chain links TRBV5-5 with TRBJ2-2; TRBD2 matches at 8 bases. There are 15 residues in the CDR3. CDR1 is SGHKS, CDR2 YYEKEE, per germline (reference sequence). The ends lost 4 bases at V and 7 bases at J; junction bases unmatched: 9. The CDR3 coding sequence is TGTGCCAGCAGCCGGGAGGGCCTATGGTACGGGGAGCTGTTTTTT. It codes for CASSREGLWYGELFF.

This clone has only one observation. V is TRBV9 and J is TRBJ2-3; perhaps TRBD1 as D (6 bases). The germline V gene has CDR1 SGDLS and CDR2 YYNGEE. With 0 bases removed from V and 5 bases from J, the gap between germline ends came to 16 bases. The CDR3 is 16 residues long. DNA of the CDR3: TGTGCCAGCAGCGTAGCTCTCTCCCTAGGGGGAGATACGCAGTATTTT. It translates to CASSVALSLGGDTQYF.